This TCR beta chain was sequenced during a study of OX40 agonist ivuxolimab in advanced cancers. Overall study results and limits: Researchers report that CD8+ T cells had, on average, more expanded clones than CD4+. Circulating CD4+ and CD8+ T cells showed clonal expansion by week 6 at 0.1 to 3.0 mg/kg.

About this clone itself: As yet, its antigen is unknown.

The germline V and J ends were trimmed by 1 base and 0 bases, with 9 bases remaining between them. Looked up from germline, CDR1 is SGHRS and CDR2 is YFSETQ. The CDR3 runs to 15 residues. The data were produced by immunoSEQ multiplex PCR, yet TCRdb's version contains in-frame clones alone and is incomplete. The data hold fewer than 95,000 clones, with around nine tenths observed a single time. The TCR sequence derives from an adult with an advanced solid tumor such as melanoma, head and neck, liver or kidney cancer. The chain links TRBV5-1 to TRBJ2-3; no firm D call. The source material was CD4+ or CD8+ T cells sorted from blood, sampled in a trial of the OX40 agonist ivuxolimab. CDR3 sequence reads: CASSLIAGSTDTQYF. DNA for the CDR3: TGCGCCAGCAGCTTGATTGCCGGAAGCACAGATACGCAGTATTTT.